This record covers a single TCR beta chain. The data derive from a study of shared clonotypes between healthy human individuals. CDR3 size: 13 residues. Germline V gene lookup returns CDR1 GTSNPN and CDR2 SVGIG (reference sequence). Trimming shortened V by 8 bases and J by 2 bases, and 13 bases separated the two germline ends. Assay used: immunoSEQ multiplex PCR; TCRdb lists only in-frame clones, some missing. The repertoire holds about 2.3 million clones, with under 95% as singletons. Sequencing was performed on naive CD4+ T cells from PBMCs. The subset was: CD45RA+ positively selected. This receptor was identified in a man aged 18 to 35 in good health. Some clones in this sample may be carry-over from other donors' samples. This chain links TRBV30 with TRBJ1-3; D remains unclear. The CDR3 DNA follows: TGTGCCGGATCCTATTTAACTGGAAACACCATATATTTT. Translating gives CAGSYLTGNTIYF.